This T cell receptor (beta chain) was captured in a study of regulatory T cells in long-lasting Graves disease. At least ten counts were recorded for this clonotype. Library construction for TCR beta used iRepertoire HTBI primers and Arm-PCR of CDR3 regions. TCRdb reanalysed the multiplex PCR reads using MiXCR and keeps one entry per CDR3 protein. The sample shows around 500,000 distinct CDR3 sequences, about 13% of them seen only once. Time point given: newly diagnosed GD, antithyroid drugs for less than 3 months. Researchers made the TCR library from RNA that was extracted from PBMCs. The data also belong to a second study, concerning T cells in Graves' hyperthyroidism and ophthalmopathy.

The material sequenced was peripheral blood mononuclear cells (PBMCs), taken at new diagnosis, from a patient treated with antithyroid drugs. The receptor comes from a man aged 25-40 years with Graves disease.

The CDR3: CSARGAGHELRDGYTF. CDR3 coding DNA: TGCAGTGCTAGAGGGGCAGGGCATGAACTAAGGGATGGCTACACCTTC. V gene TRBV20-1 combines with J gene TRBJ1-2; maybe TRBD1 (5 bases). The V end was cut by 1 base, the J end by 6 bases, with 21 bases between. The CDR3 extends over 16 amino acids. Germline CDR1 and CDR2: DFQATT and SNEGSKA (reference sequence).